Listed below are T cell receptor beta chains from one sample, sequenced in a study of sequential checkpoint blockade in melanoma. The protocol was immunoSEQ multiplex PCR, while the TCRdb copy is restricted to in-frame clones and leaves out a portion. Of about 32,000 clones in the sample, 82% were seen once. Sample: CD8+ T cells sorted from blood (inferred from file names), taken from a patient given nivolumab and ipilimumab in sequence. These receptors were taken from a human donor with melanoma. CDR3s include the opening cysteine and the closing phenylalanine or tryptophan. Fields, in order: CDR3 protein, CDR3 DNA, V gene, clone size, J gene, D gene. A D gene is named only where the DNA matches it firmly. Clone size appears in some rows only: once, few, many, or a class for an expanded clone.

cdr3_aa: CASSFSAGVPQYF
cdr3_nt: TGTGCCAGCAGTTTCTCGGCGGGAGTACCCCAGTACTTC
v_call: TRBV27
clone_size: few
j_call: TRBJ2-5
d_call: TRBD2

cdr3_aa: CSVWAVEGAGTGELFF
cdr3_nt: TGCAGCGTTTGGGCGGTGGAGGGGGCGGGCACCGGGGAGCTGTTTTTT
v_call: TRBV29-1
clone_size: .
j_call: TRBJ2-2
d_call: .

cdr3_aa: CASSQTLTGPLGEQYF
cdr3_nt: TGTGCCAGCAGCCAAACTCTGACAGGGCCTCTAGGAGAGCAGTACTTC
v_call: TRBV16
clone_size: .
j_call: TRBJ2-5
d_call: TRBD1

cdr3_aa: CASSLARGAGNIQYF
cdr3_nt: TGTGCCAGCAGTTTAGCACGGGGGGCGGGAAACATTCAGTACTTC
v_call: TRBV27
clone_size: .
j_call: TRBJ2-4
d_call: .

cdr3_aa: CASSPGGRYIHEQYF
cdr3_nt: TGTGCCAGCAGCCCTGGGGGCAGGTATATCCACGAGCAGTACTTC
v_call: TRBV6-5
clone_size: .
j_call: TRBJ2-7
d_call: .

cdr3_aa: CASSVTGVPDGYTF
cdr3_nt: TGCGCCAGCAGCGTGACAGGGGTCCCCGATGGCTACACCTTC
v_call: TRBV5-1
clone_size: .
j_call: TRBJ1-2
d_call: TRBD1

cdr3_aa: CASSRGPGESYEQYF
cdr3_nt: TGTGCCAGCAGCCGAGGCCCGGGGGAGTCCTACGAGCAGTACTTC
v_call: TRBV7-6
clone_size: .
j_call: TRBJ2-7
d_call: .

cdr3_aa: CAGPEPLAKNIQYF
cdr3_nt: TGTGCCGGCCCCGAACCGTTGGCCAAAAACATTCAGTACTTC
v_call: TRBV28
clone_size: few
j_call: TRBJ2-4
d_call: .

cdr3_aa: CASSSAGTGGSYEQYF
cdr3_nt: TGTGCCAGCAGCTCAGCGGGCACAGGGGGTTCCTACGAGCAGTACTTC
v_call: TRBV13
clone_size: .
j_call: TRBJ2-7
d_call: TRBD1

cdr3_aa: CSARGGEQYF
cdr3_nt: TGCAGTGCTAGGGGGGGCGAGCAGTACTTC
v_call: TRBV20-1
clone_size: .
j_call: TRBJ2-7
d_call: .

cdr3_aa: CASSFPQGDRDGTGELFF
cdr3_nt: TGTGCCAGCAGCTTCCCCCAGGGGGACAGGGATGGTACCGGGGAGCTGTTTTTT
v_call: TRBV9
clone_size: .
j_call: TRBJ2-2
d_call: TRBD1

cdr3_aa: CASREGLDTQYF
cdr3_nt: TGTGCCAGCAGGGAGGGACTAGATACGCAGTATTTT
v_call: TRBV6-5
clone_size: .
j_call: TRBJ2-3
d_call: .

cdr3_aa: CASSLPGLAGGIYEQFF
cdr3_nt: TGTGCCAGCAGTTTACCCGGACTAGCAGGCGGTATATATGAGCAGTTCTTC
v_call: TRBV27
clone_size: .
j_call: TRBJ2-1
d_call: TRBD2

cdr3_aa: CASSIWAGTYEQYF
cdr3_nt: TGTGCCAGTAGTATCTGGGCAGGAACCTACGAGCAGTACTTC
v_call: TRBV19
clone_size: .
j_call: TRBJ2-7
d_call: .

cdr3_aa: CASSSWTGGSDEQFF
cdr3_nt: TGTGCCAGCAGCTCATGGACAGGGGGTTCGGATGAGCAGTTCTTC
v_call: TRBV9
clone_size: .
j_call: TRBJ2-1
d_call: TRBD1

cdr3_aa: CASSFRGQGLGEQFF
cdr3_nt: TGCGCCAGCAGCTTCAGGGGACAGGGGTTAGGTGAGCAGTTCTTC
v_call: TRBV5-1
clone_size: .
j_call: TRBJ2-1
d_call: TRBD1

cdr3_aa: CASSLDIGTGYLDEQFF
cdr3_nt: TGCGCCAGCAGCTTGGATATCGGGACAGGGTATCTTGATGAGCAGTTCTTC
v_call: TRBV5-1
clone_size: once
j_call: TRBJ2-1
d_call: TRBD1

cdr3_aa: CASSFFPPRDRGQETQYF
cdr3_nt: TGTGCCAGCAGTTTTTTCCCACCCCGGGACAGGGGACAAGAGACCCAGTACTTC
v_call: TRBV27
clone_size: .
j_call: TRBJ2-5
d_call: TRBD1

cdr3_aa: CASSRGQSPNTGELFF
cdr3_nt: TGCGCCAGCAGCCGGGGACAGTCACCGAACACCGGGGAGCTGTTTTTT
v_call: TRBV4-1
clone_size: .
j_call: TRBJ2-2
d_call: TRBD1

cdr3_aa: CASSLLQSRNEQFF
cdr3_nt: TGTGCCAGCAGCTTGTTACAGAGTAGGAATGAGCAGTTCTTC
v_call: TRBV5-6
clone_size: .
j_call: TRBJ2-1
d_call: .

cdr3_aa: CASSLTSYTGELFF
cdr3_nt: TGTGCCAGCAGTTTGACATCGTACACCGGGGAGCTGTTTTTT
v_call: TRBV6-5
clone_size: .
j_call: TRBJ2-2
d_call: .

cdr3_aa: CASSLGAEGANVLTF
cdr3_nt: TGTGCCAGCAGTTTAGGGGCCGAAGGGGCCAACGTCCTGACTTTC
v_call: TRBV27
clone_size: .
j_call: TRBJ2-6
d_call: .